Below are 10 T cell receptor beta chains sequenced from a single sample in a study of blood T cell repertoires in COVID-19. Clones were sequenced by immunoSEQ multiplex PCR, and TCRdb holds only the in-frame ones, with some missing. The sample yields under 200,000 clones, around nine tenths seen once. The sample comprised peripheral blood. All receptors derive from a man aged 45-65 years with acute or convalescent COVID-19.

This clone came up a few times. The chain couples TRBV19 to TRBJ1-6; D call uncertain. Germline CDR1 reads LNHDA; CDR2 reads SQIVND (reference sequence). Trimming took off 7 bases at V and 2 bases at J, with 15 bases between the two ends. The CDR3 extends over 16 amino acids. The CDR3 region is CASTNVGVTYNSPLHF. The DNA for the CDR3 is TGTGCCAGTACTAACGTCGGGGTAACCTATAATTCACCCCTCCACTTT.

The chain uses TRBV18 and TRBJ1-5; 7 nucleotides agree with TRBD1. From germline, CDR1 is KGHSH and CDR2 LQKENI. V gave up 2 bases and J gave up 5 bases; unmatched junction bases: 6. There are 15 residues in the CDR3. The CDR3 DNA reads TGTGCCAGCTCACCATTGAGGGGGCACGATCAGCCCCAGCATTTT. Its translation is CASSPLRGHDQPQHF. Combining the CDR3 with reference TRBV18 and TRBJ1-5 gives the whole variable domain NAGVMQNPRHLVRRRGQEARLRCSPMKGHSHVYWYRQLPEEGLKFMVYLQKENIIDESGMPKERFSAEFPKEGPSILRIQQVVRGDSAAYFCASSPLRGHDQPQHFGDGTRLSIL.

The chain couples TRBV7-3 to TRBJ2-5, with 7 positions matching TRBD2. CDR1 is SGHTA and CDR2 is FQGTGA in the germline V gene. The V gene end was trimmed by 5 bases and the J gene end by 3 bases; junction bases not matched to a gene: 12. The CDR3 runs to 16 residues. CDR3 coding DNA: TGTGCCAGCAGCCCTGCGGGGGACGGACGGGAAGAGACCCAGTACTTC. It encodes CASSPAGDGREETQYF.

As DNA, the CDR3 is TGTGCCAGCTCACTACGACAGGGGCTCGGTGGCTACACCTTC. Translated, it gives CASSLRQGLGGYTF. This sequence joins TRBV18 and TRBJ1-2, with 8 bases lining up with TRBD1. With 4 bases clipped from V and 7 bases from J, the junction kept 8 bases outside the gene matches. Per germline, CDR1 KGHSH and CDR2 LQKENI. The length of the CDR3 is 14 residues. The variable domain in full, completed from reference TRBV18 and TRBJ1-2, reads NAGVMQNPRHLVRRRGQEARLRCSPMKGHSHVYWYRQLPEEGLKFMVYLQKENIIDESGMPKERFSAEFPKEGPSILRIQQVVRGDSAAYFCASSLRQGLGGYTFGSGTRLTVV.

The chain uses TRBV11-2 and TRBJ2-5, with D possibly being TRBD2 (6 bases). Trimming left V 3 bases short and J 5 bases short, with 10 bases between. Looked up from germline, CDR1 is SGHAT and CDR2 is FQNNGV. The CDR3 is made up of 13 amino acids. The CDR3 DNA is TGTGCCAGCAGCTTCGGAGGGGTGGAGACCCAGTACTTC. Its protein product is CASSFGGVETQYF.

The gene calls are TRBV5-1 and TRBJ1-1; D might be TRBD1 (6 bases). The CDR3 contains 13 residues. V dropped 3 bases and J dropped 3 bases, with 9 bases sitting between them. From germline, CDR1 is SGHRS and CDR2 YFSETQ. This CDR3 is CASSSGGYTEAFF. The CDR3 DNA sequence: TGCGCCAGCAGCTCTGGGGGCTACACTGAAGCTTTCTTT.

The chain joins TRBV7-2 to TRBJ2-5, with D tentatively TRBD2 (6 bases). The CDR3 extends over 16 amino acids. Germline CDR1 and CDR2: SGHTA and FQGNSA. Trimming removed 2 bases at V and 0 bases at J, with 13 bases between. CDR3 loop: CASSLRGTLYQETQYF. The CDR3 DNA is TGTGCCAGCAGCTTACGCGGGACTTTGTACCAAGAGACCCAGTACTTC.

V gene TRBV24-1 combines with J gene TRBJ1-2, with 10 bases that match TRBD1. The CDR3 length is 16 residues. The trim removed 2 bases at V and 1 base at J, leaving 3 bases unmatched. CDR1 and CDR2 (germline): KGHDR, SFDVKD. CDR3 in DNA: TGTGCCACCAGTGATTCAGGGACAGGGGATAACTATGGCTACACCTTC. Amino acid sequence: CATSDSGTGDNYGYTF.

The chain joins TRBV19 to TRBJ1-5, with 11 nucleotides matching TRBD1. The CDR3 consists of 17 residues. The ends lost 2 bases at V and 5 bases at J; junction bases unmatched: 8. Germline lookup yields CDR1 LNHDA and CDR2 SQIVND (reference sequence). The CDR3 DNA reads as TGTGCCAGTAGTATAAACTGGGACAGGGGGATCGATCAGCCCCAGCATTTT. Translation: CASSINWDRGIDQPQHF.

The rearrangement uses TRBV7-8 and TRBJ2-1, with 9 bases aligning to TRBD2. This CDR3 is 15 amino acids long. Germline V gene data show CDR1 as SGHVS and CDR2 as FQNEAQ. V lost 1 base to trimming and J lost 4 bases; unmatched junction nucleotides: 2. CDR3 loop: CASSLGLAEYNEQFF. As DNA, the CDR3 is TGTGCCAGCAGCTTAGGACTAGCGGAGTACAATGAGCAGTTCTTC.